The 8 T cell receptor beta chains given below trace back to one sample, sequenced in a study of T cell responses to AZD1222 COVID-19 vaccine. This table comes from immunoSEQ multiplex PCR, and its TCRdb copy is limited to in-frame clones, with some not included. The profile shows roughly 85,000 clones, less than 95% of them singletons. The sequencing used peripheral blood, collected 28 days after the second AZD1222 dose. The receptors were sampled from an adult who received the AZD1222 COVID-19 vaccine.

This clone was seen a single time. This chain uses TRBV2 with TRBJ1-6, with D tentatively TRBD1 (5 bases). The V gene's germline CDR1 is SNHLY and CDR2 FYNNEI. With 6 bases removed from V and 6 bases from J, the gap between germline ends came to 15 bases. The CDR3 is made up of 15 amino acids. The CDR3 loop reads CASRAYRDGNSPLHF. The CDR3 bases are TGTGCCAGCAGAGCGTACCGGGACGGTAATTCACCCCTCCACTTT.

This chain joins TRBV30 and TRBJ2-2; D perhaps matches TRBD1 (5 bases). Germline V gives CDR1 GTSNPN, CDR2 SVGIG (reference sequence). V lost 1 base and J 4 bases, leaving 13 bases between the germline ends. This CDR3 region has 15 residues. This chain's CDR3 is CAWSEAGKVTGELFF. For the CDR3, the DNA is TGTGCCTGGAGTGAGGCAGGGAAGGTCACCGGGGAGCTGTTTTTT.

The V call is TRBV18, the J call TRBJ2-6, with D perhaps assigned TRBD1 or TRBD2 (5 bases each). CDR3 length: 18 amino acids. Germline V CDR1 and CDR2: KGHSH, LQKENI. Trimming stripped 2 bases from V and 0 bases from J, with 14 bases between. CDR3 DNA sequence: TGTGCCAGCTCACCAGTCGGGACCGTGCTCTCTGGGGCCAACGTCCTGACTTTC. This gives the protein CASSPVGTVLSGANVLTF.

The chain has TRBV12-5 and TRBJ1-2; no clear D gene. This CDR3 region has 12 residues. Germline CDR1 and CDR2: LGHNT and FRNRAP. Trimming cost V 6 bases and J 1 base, with 6 bases left between them. The CDR3 loop reads CASGQSNYGYTF. DNA for the CDR3: TGTGCTAGTGGACAAAGTAACTATGGCTACACCTTC.

V gene TRBV3-1 (or the pseudogene TRBV3-2) combines with J gene TRBJ1-5; no clear D gene. The CDR3 is made up of 13 amino acids. The V gene lost 0 bases and the J gene lost 6 bases, with 6 bases spanning the gap. Germline CDR1 LGHDT, CDR2 YNNKEL (reference sequence). CDR3: CASSQDEAQPQHF. Here the CDR3 DNA reads TGTGCCAGCAGCCAAGATGAGGCTCAGCCCCAGCATTTT.

This clone was found once. The V call is TRBV11-2, the J call TRBJ1-2; D ambiguous. This CDR3 has 13 amino acids. Germline CDR1 is SGHAT and CDR2 is FQNNGV. V lost 2 bases, J lost 8 bases, and 12 bases lay in between. CDR3 nucleotide sequence: TGTGCCAGCAGCTTACTAAGGAGCGAAGGCTACACCTTC. Amino acids: CASSLLRSEGYTF.

V gene TRBV27 combines with J gene TRBJ2-1; TRBD2 matches 8 bases. There are 15 residues in the CDR3. Trimming took 6 bases from V and 4 from J; bases not matched to a gene: 8. Germline CDR1 reads MNHEY; CDR2 reads SMNVEV (reference sequence). Here the CDR3 reads CASREGGGTYNEQFF. The CDR3 bases are TGTGCCAGCAGGGAGGGCGGGGGGACTTACAATGAGCAGTTCTTC.

J is TRBJ1-1 and V is TRBV30; the match to TRBD1 covers 7 bases. Trimming cost V 3 bases and J 6 bases; bases outside gene matches: 4. Germline V CDR1 and CDR2: GTSNPN, SVGIG (reference sequence). This CDR3 is 12 amino acids long. The CDR3 DNA sequence: TGTGCCTGGAGCCGGAGGGGGCCTGAAGCTTTCTTT. Translation: CAWSRRGPEAFF.